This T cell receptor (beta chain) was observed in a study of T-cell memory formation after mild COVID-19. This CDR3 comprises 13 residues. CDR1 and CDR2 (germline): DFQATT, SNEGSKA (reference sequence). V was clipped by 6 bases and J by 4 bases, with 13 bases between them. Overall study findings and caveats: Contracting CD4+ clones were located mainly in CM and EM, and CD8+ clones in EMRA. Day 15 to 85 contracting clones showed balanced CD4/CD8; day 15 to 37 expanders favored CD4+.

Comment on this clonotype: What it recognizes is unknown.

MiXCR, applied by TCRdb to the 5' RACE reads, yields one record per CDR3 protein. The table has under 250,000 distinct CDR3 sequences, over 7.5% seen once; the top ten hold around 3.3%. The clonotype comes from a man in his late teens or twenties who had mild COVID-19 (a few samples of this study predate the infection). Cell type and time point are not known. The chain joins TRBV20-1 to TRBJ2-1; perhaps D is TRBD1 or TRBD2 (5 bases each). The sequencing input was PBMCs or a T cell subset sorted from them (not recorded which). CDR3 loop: CSAPGALYNEQFF. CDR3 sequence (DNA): TGCAGTGCCCCCGGGGCATTATACAATGAGCAGTTCTTC.